This T cell receptor (beta chain) was retrieved from a study of T cell responses to AZD1222 COVID-19 vaccine. The CDR3 runs to 16 residues. Trimming removed 6 bases from V and 0 bases from J, with 14 bases in between. CDR1 and CDR2 from the germline V gene are MDHEN and SYDVKM. Sequencing was performed with immunoSEQ multiplex PCR; in TCRdb, only in-frame clones are kept and a portion is missing. The sample lists about 110,000 clones, roughly 87% occurring once. The chain has TRBV28 and TRBJ1-4; D gene ambiguous. This clonotype was sampled from an adult who received the AZD1222 COVID-19 vaccine. Sequencing was performed on peripheral blood, taken 28 days after the second AZD1222 dose. CDR3 DNA: TGTGCCAGCAGCATGGCGGACGGCGCAACTAATGAAAAACTGTTTTTT. Protein sequence: CASSMADGATNEKLFF.